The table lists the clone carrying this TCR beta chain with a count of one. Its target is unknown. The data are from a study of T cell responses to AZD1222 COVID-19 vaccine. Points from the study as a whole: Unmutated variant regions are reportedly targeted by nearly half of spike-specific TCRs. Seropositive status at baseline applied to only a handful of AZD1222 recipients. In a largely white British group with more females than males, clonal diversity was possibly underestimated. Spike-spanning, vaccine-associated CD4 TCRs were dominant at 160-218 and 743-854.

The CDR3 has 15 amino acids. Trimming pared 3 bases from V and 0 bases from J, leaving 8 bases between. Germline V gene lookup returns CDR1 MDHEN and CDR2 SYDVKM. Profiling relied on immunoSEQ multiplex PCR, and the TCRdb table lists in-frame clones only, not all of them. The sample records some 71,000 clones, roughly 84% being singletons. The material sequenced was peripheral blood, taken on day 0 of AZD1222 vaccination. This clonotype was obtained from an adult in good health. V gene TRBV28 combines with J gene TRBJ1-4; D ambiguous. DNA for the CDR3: TGTGCCAGCAGTTTTCAGAGGGCAACTAATGAAAAACTGTTTTTT. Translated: CASSFQRATNEKLFF.